The 3 T cell receptor beta chains listed next were all sequenced from one sample in a study of cytomegalovirus exposure and HLA in healthy donors. The PCR was carried out with 60 Vbeta primers and 13 Jbeta primers. Here immunoSEQ multiplex PCR was the method, and the copy in TCRdb shows in-frame clones only, minus some. This listing includes 130,000 to 150,000 clones. Sequencing was done on a sample of PBMCs. The receptors shown here come from a woman aged 45 to 65 in good health and CMV-seronegative.

The chain is built from TRBV28 and TRBJ2-3, with 14 bases matching TRBD2. The CDR3 totals 18 residues. Germline CDR1 reads MDHEN; CDR2 reads SYDVKM. Unmatched junction bases numbered 8, after V lost 3 bases and J lost 3 bases. The CDR3 loop is CASSFPTSGRGGTDTQYF. CDR3 sequence (DNA): TGTGCCAGCAGTTTCCCGACTAGCGGGAGGGGTGGGACAGATACGCAGTATTTT.

The chain recombines TRBV6-1 with TRBJ2-7; D remains unclear. Germline loops: CDR1 MNHNS, CDR2 SASEGT. The CDR3 runs 12 residues. The V end lost 7 bases, the J end lost 2 bases, and 9 bases lay between the germline ends. The CDR3 nucleotides read TGTGCCAGCAATAGCTTAACCTACGAGCAGTACTTC. Protein sequence: CASNSLTYEQYF.

The CDR3 loop reads CASSGGAGTTDTQYF. CDR3 in DNA: TGCGCCAGCAGCGGAGGAGCAGGGACTACAGATACGCAGTATTTT. The chain employs TRBV5-1 and TRBJ2-3, with D possibly TRBD2 on 6 matching bases. The CDR3 runs to 15 residues. The V end was cut by 4 bases, the J end by 3 bases, with 15 bases between. Germline CDR1 and CDR2: SGHRS and YFSETQ.